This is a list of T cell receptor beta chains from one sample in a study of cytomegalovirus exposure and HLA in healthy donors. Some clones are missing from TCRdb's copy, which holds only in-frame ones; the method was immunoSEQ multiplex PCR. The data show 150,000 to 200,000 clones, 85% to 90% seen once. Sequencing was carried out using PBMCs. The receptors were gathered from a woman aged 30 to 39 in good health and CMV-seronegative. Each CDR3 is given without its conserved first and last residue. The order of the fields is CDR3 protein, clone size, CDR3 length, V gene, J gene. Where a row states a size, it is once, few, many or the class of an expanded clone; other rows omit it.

CDR3 protein: ASSSASRRYEQY
clone size: .
CDR3 length: 12
V gene: TRBV7-2
J gene: TRBJ2-7

CDR3 protein: ASSQGGGHISPTIEQF
clone size: few
CDR3 length: 16
V gene: TRBV4-1
J gene: TRBJ2-1

CDR3 protein: ASSDGTSSSYNEQF
clone size: .
CDR3 length: 14
V gene: TRBV2
J gene: TRBJ2-1

CDR3 protein: ASTRDWEAF
clone size: .
CDR3 length: 9
V gene: TRBV2
J gene: TRBJ1-1

CDR3 protein: ASSLGGSWGAYEQY
clone size: .
CDR3 length: 14
V gene: TRBV5-4
J gene: TRBJ2-7

CDR3 protein: ASSRGEAGNSPLH
clone size: .
CDR3 length: 13
V gene: TRBV25-1
J gene: TRBJ1-6

CDR3 protein: ASSLRYRVNNSPLH
clone size: .
CDR3 length: 14
V gene: TRBV11-2
J gene: TRBJ1-6

CDR3 protein: ASSQVGTPNEQF
clone size: .
CDR3 length: 12
V gene: TRBV4-2
J gene: TRBJ2-1

CDR3 protein: SVEGQVNYNEQF
clone size: .
CDR3 length: 12
V gene: TRBV29-1
J gene: TRBJ2-1

CDR3 protein: AWSKDSLYEQY
clone size: .
CDR3 length: 11
V gene: TRBV30
J gene: TRBJ2-7

CDR3 protein: ASSQDRGGWHYEQY
clone size: .
CDR3 length: 14
V gene: TRBV4-3
J gene: TRBJ2-7

CDR3 protein: ASSEYEGLTGNTIY
clone size: .
CDR3 length: 14
V gene: TRBV6-1
J gene: TRBJ1-3

CDR3 protein: ASSRTGGTYEQY
clone size: .
CDR3 length: 12
V gene: TRBV27
J gene: TRBJ2-7

CDR3 protein: ASSAAGGLQPQH
clone size: .
CDR3 length: 12
V gene: TRBV2
J gene: TRBJ1-5

CDR3 protein: ASSPRTSGGTDTQY
clone size: .
CDR3 length: 14
V gene: TRBV7-8
J gene: TRBJ2-3

CDR3 protein: ASSQDGGAYNEQF
clone size: .
CDR3 length: 13
V gene: TRBV4-3
J gene: TRBJ2-1

CDR3 protein: ASSQEASNTGELF
clone size: .
CDR3 length: 13
V gene: TRBV4-1
J gene: TRBJ2-2

CDR3 protein: ASSPRPGMETQY
clone size: .
CDR3 length: 12
V gene: TRBV2
J gene: TRBJ2-5

CDR3 protein: ASSRPGQSLYEQY
clone size: .
CDR3 length: 13
V gene: TRBV7-8
J gene: TRBJ2-7

CDR3 protein: ASSSISGGPRYEQY
clone size: .
CDR3 length: 14
V gene: TRBV5-1
J gene: TRBJ2-7

CDR3 protein: ASSETGASPLH
clone size: few
CDR3 length: 11
V gene: TRBV6-4
J gene: TRBJ1-6

CDR3 protein: ASSLGQGFIADTQY
clone size: .
CDR3 length: 14
V gene: TRBV7-6
J gene: TRBJ2-3

CDR3 protein: ASSTGTGVYNEQF
clone size: .
CDR3 length: 13
V gene: TRBV5-1
J gene: TRBJ2-1

CDR3 protein: ASSLGLGVGNTIY
clone size: once
CDR3 length: 13
V gene: TRBV7-2
J gene: TRBJ1-3

CDR3 protein: ASSSISPTPSVGEQY
clone size: .
CDR3 length: 15
V gene: TRBV7-8
J gene: TRBJ2-7

CDR3 protein: ASSLDGASNQPQH
clone size: .
CDR3 length: 13
V gene: TRBV7-2
J gene: TRBJ1-5

CDR3 protein: ASSRLDRGGGELF
clone size: once
CDR3 length: 13
V gene: TRBV4-1
J gene: TRBJ2-2

CDR3 protein: ASSPYVGAGAEAF
clone size: .
CDR3 length: 13
V gene: TRBV4-3
J gene: TRBJ1-1

CDR3 protein: ASSQEPPGYTEAF
clone size: .
CDR3 length: 13
V gene: TRBV4-1
J gene: TRBJ1-1

CDR3 protein: ASSQASLATYNEQF
clone size: .
CDR3 length: 14
V gene: TRBV4-3
J gene: TRBJ2-1

CDR3 protein: SIGKNEQF
clone size: .
CDR3 length: 8
V gene: TRBV29-1
J gene: TRBJ2-1

CDR3 protein: ASSHRGGAQVEQF
clone size: .
CDR3 length: 13
V gene: TRBV4-1
J gene: TRBJ2-1

CDR3 protein: SGRAGSATEAF
clone size: .
CDR3 length: 11
V gene: TRBV29-1
J gene: TRBJ1-1

CDR3 protein: ASSLGLAWVSSYNEQF
clone size: .
CDR3 length: 16
V gene: TRBV11-2
J gene: TRBJ2-1

CDR3 protein: ASSRPLGGNTGELF
clone size: .
CDR3 length: 14
V gene: TRBV7-9
J gene: TRBJ2-2

CDR3 protein: SVVWGDHTEAF
clone size: .
CDR3 length: 11
V gene: TRBV29-1
J gene: TRBJ1-1

CDR3 protein: ASSLGPPGTSSYEQY
clone size: .
CDR3 length: 15
V gene: TRBV27
J gene: TRBJ2-7

CDR3 protein: ASSVADEQF
clone size: .
CDR3 length: 9
V gene: TRBV2
J gene: TRBJ2-1

CDR3 protein: ASSQDSYTEAF
clone size: .
CDR3 length: 11
V gene: TRBV4-3
J gene: TRBJ1-1

CDR3 protein: ASSQVLAPETQY
clone size: .
CDR3 length: 12
V gene: TRBV4-2
J gene: TRBJ2-5

CDR3 protein: ASSYQGIGTEAF
clone size: .
CDR3 length: 12
V gene: TRBV6-5
J gene: TRBJ1-1

CDR3 protein: ASSYSGNSNQPQH
clone size: .
CDR3 length: 13
V gene: TRBV6-5
J gene: TRBJ1-5

CDR3 protein: ASSDRGFAYNEQF
clone size: .
CDR3 length: 13
V gene: TRBV25-1
J gene: TRBJ2-1

CDR3 protein: ASSPAPGQGNYEQY
clone size: .
CDR3 length: 14
V gene: TRBV2
J gene: TRBJ2-7

CDR3 protein: ATSSRDGGLRETQY
clone size: .
CDR3 length: 14
V gene: TRBV15
J gene: TRBJ2-5

CDR3 protein: AWSFGGPFGNQPQH
clone size: few
CDR3 length: 14
V gene: TRBV30
J gene: TRBJ1-5